Sequencing of this TCR beta chain was carried out in a study of T cells after posttransplantation cyclophosphamide. Sequencing used immunoSEQ multiplex PCR; TCRdb keeps in-frame clones, though not all of them. The sample has some 61,000 clones, over 85% seen once. Study results and limitations: Blood and skin or GI T cell repertoires showed limited TRB overlap.

A word on this clone: The antigen remains undetermined.

The source of this sequence is a woman younger than 45 in good health and a related stem cell transplant donor. Sequences were obtained from PBMCs.

CDR3 nucleotides: TGTGCCAGCAGCTTAGAGGGCGGGACAGGAGGAGCTGAAGCTTTCTTT. Translated: CASSLEGGTGGAEAFF. This chain joins TRBV7-9 and TRBJ1-1; 8 bases align to TRBD1. CDR3 length: 16 amino acids. Looked up from germline, CDR1 is SEHNR and CDR2 is FQNEAQ (reference sequence). Trimming at V came to 1 base and at J to 6 bases, leaving 10 bases not matched to a gene.